This record looks at one TCR beta chain sequence and its context. Its antigen is not known. This sample was included in a study of OX40 agonist ivuxolimab in advanced cancers. General study results and limits: Among the lowest peripheral clonal expansion occurred in 0.1-3.0 mg/kg partial responders. Some of the nonresponding patients also showed low levels of normalized T-cell clonal expansion.

Germline V gene lookup returns CDR1 MNHNS and CDR2 SASEGT. Trimming stripped 6 bases from V and 2 bases from J, with 14 bases between. The CDR3 spans 15 residues. The method was immunoSEQ multiplex PCR; TCRdb's version includes in-frame clones alone and lacks a portion of them. Of about 77,000 clones listed, roughly 85% were seen once; the top ten hold about 0.66%. The TCR sequence derives from an adult with an advanced solid tumor such as melanoma, head and neck, liver or kidney cancer. This chain uses TRBV6-1 with TRBJ1-5; tentatively, D is TRBD1 (6 bases). Here the sequenced sample was CD4+ or CD8+ T cells sorted from blood, taken in a trial of the OX40 agonist ivuxolimab. The CDR3 bases are TGTGCCAGCAGCAAATACAGGGCCCGCAATCAGCCCCAGCATTTT. It specifies CASSKYRARNQPQHF.